Listed below are T cell receptor beta chains from one sample, sequenced in a study of blood T cells in healthy people across ages. TCRdb used MiXCR to reprocess the 5' RACE reads, holding one entry per CDR3 protein. This sample has approximately 900,000 distinct CDR3 sequences, with 25% to 30% found just once. These records were also assigned to another study, of T cells of mothers and their children.

Sequencing was done on a sample of blood. The receptors originated from a woman aged 35 to 49 in good health. The CDR3 runs from the conserved cysteine through the conserved F or W. The D gene is left open where the match is weak. Only part of the rows carry a size: once, few, many, or a class if the clone is expanded.

clone_size j_call v_call d_call cdr3_length cdr3_nt cdr3_aa
once TRBJ1-1 TRBV25-1 - 13 TGTGCCAGCAGTGAGGGGGTACGGACTGAAGCTTTCTTT CASSEGVRTEAFF
- TRBJ1-2 TRBV24-1 TRBD1 16 TGTGCCACCAGTGATGCCGGGACAGGGGGGGCCTATGGCTGCACCTTC CATSDAGTGGAYGCTF
few TRBJ2-3 TRBV20-1 - 15 TGCAGTGCTAACACTAGAGTTTACGGCACAGATACGCAGTATTTT CSANTRVYGTDTQYF
- TRBJ2-1 TRBV7-8 TRBD2 18 TGTGCCAGCAGCCTTGCGGTTTTAGCGGGAGGCCCCTACAATGAGCAGTTCTTC CASSLAVLAGGPYNEQFF
- TRBJ1-5 TRBV5-5 - 15 TGTGCCAGCAGCCCGTTGGGGCAGGGCAATCAGCCCCAGCATTTT CASSPLGQGNQPQHF
few TRBJ2-5 TRBV15 - 14 TGTGCCACCAGCAGAGATCACGGAACCTACGAGCGGTACTTC CATSRDHGTYERYF
many TRBJ2-7 TRBV20-1 TRBD1 13 TGCAGTGCTAGTGGGACAGGGGGCGGCGAGCAGTACTTC CSASGTGGGEQYF
many TRBJ2-1 TRBV6-2/TRBV6-3 - 15 TGTGCCAGCATCACGCCAGGACAGAACTACAATGAGCAGTTCTTC CASITPGQNYNEQFF
many TRBJ2-1 TRBV5-1 - 15 TGCGCCAGCAGCTTGGATAGCGGCTCCTACAATGAGCAGTTCTTC CASSLDSGSYNEQFF
- TRBJ1-6 TRBV7-9 TRBD1 16 TGTGCCAGCAGCTTAATCGGACAGGGCAATAATTCACCCCTCCACTTT CASSLIGQGNNSPLHF
many TRBJ1-2 TRBV10-3 TRBD1 14 TGTGCCATCCGACAGGGTCAAGCTGAATATGGCTACACCTTC CAIRQGQAEYGYTF
- TRBJ1-5 TRBV30 - 14 TGTGCCTGGAGCGGGACCCTAAGCAATCAGCCCCAGCATTTT CAWSGTLSNQPQHF
few TRBJ1-5 TRBV30 - 13 TGTGCCTGGTCTTCTCGGTACGGTCAGCCCCAGCATTTT CAWSSRYGQPQHF
many TRBJ2-5 TRBV7-7 TRBD1 17 TGTGCTAGCAGCTCCAAACAATCGACAGGGCCCCAAGAGACCCAGTACTTC CASSSKQSTGPQETQYF